Listed below are T cell receptor beta chains from one sample, sequenced in a study of regulatory T cells in long-lasting Graves disease. TCRdb processed the multiplex PCR reads anew with MiXCR; each CDR3 protein has one entry. Among hundreds of thousands of distinct CDR3 sequences listed, 15% to 20% were seen once. The sequencing here drew on peripheral blood mononuclear cells (PBMCs), taken at new diagnosis, from a patient treated with antithyroid drugs. These receptors were obtained from a female donor with Graves disease. The CDR3 runs from the conserved cysteine through the conserved F or W. Each record gives: CDR3 protein, CDR3 DNA, J gene, clone size, D gene, V gene. The D gene is left open where the match is weak. Expanded clones get a size class; other rows say once, few or many, or leave the size out.

CAIVSRQLNTEAFF	TGTGCCATCGTGAGTCGACAGCTGAACACTGAAGCTTTCTTT	TRBJ1-1	once	.	TRBV28
CASSSFTGGGETQYF	TGCGCCAGCAGCTCCTTTACAGGGGGCGGGGAGACCCAGTACTTC	TRBJ2-5	.	TRBD1	TRBV5-1
CASSYRTANEKLFF	TGTGCCAGCAGTTACCGGACAGCGAATGAAAAACTGTTTTTT	TRBJ1-4	many	.	TRBV6-5
CASSFDDGISYEQYF	TGTGCCAGCAGCTTCGATGATGGGATCTCCTACGAGCAGTACTTC	TRBJ2-7	many	.	TRBV7-8
CASSPGLADPLAQYF	TGTGCCAGCAGCCCGGGACTAGCGGACCCATTGGCCCAGTACTTC	TRBJ2-5	many	TRBD2	TRBV11-3
CSARDRVGRDTEAFF	TGCAGTGCTAGAGATCGAGTGGGGCGCGACACTGAAGCTTTCTTT	TRBJ1-1	many	.	TRBV20-1
CASSPDRPDLQEETQYF	TGTGCCAGCAGCCCGGACAGGCCCGACCTCCAAGAAGAGACCCAGTACTTC	TRBJ2-5	many	TRBD1	TRBV9
CASSLTLGPTRNEQFF	TGTGCCAGCAGCCTTACTCTTGGACCCACCAGGAATGAGCAGTTCTTC	TRBJ2-1	.	.	TRBV28
CASSRRQGMGEKLFF	TGTGCCAGCAGCCGCCGCCAGGGAATGGGTGAAAAACTGTTTTTT	TRBJ1-4	once	.	TRBV7-2
CASSRTGDYSNQPQHF	TGTGCCAGTAGTCGGACAGGGGATTATAGCAATCAGCCCCAGCATTTT	TRBJ1-5	many	TRBD1	TRBV19